Presented here are 13 T cell receptor beta chains from one specimen sequenced in a study of blood T cells in healthy people across ages. Using a J-beta primer mix together with a sample-barcoded 5' primer, a second PCR was run for about 6 to 11 cycles. MiXCR, applied by TCRdb to the 5' RACE reads, yields one record per CDR3 protein. Of about 680,000 distinct CDR3 sequences listed, 45% to 50% are singletons. The sample taken for sequencing was blood. These receptors were taken from a woman aged 55-70 years in good health.

The rearrangement links TRBV20-1 to TRBJ2-3; D is unclear. This CDR3 contains 12 residues. Between the trimmed V and J ends, which lost 3 bases and 3 bases, there was a span of 7 bases. Germline V gene data show CDR1 as DFQATT and CDR2 as SNEGSKA (reference sequence). CDR3 protein: CSASSETDTQYF. The CDR3 bases are TGCAGTGCTAGTTCGGAGACAGATACGCAGTATTTT.

This clonotype has more than one count but fewer than ten. The V call is TRBV9, the J call TRBJ1-1; D is possibly TRBD1 (5 bases). Germline V CDR1 and CDR2: SGDLS, YYNGEE. With 8 bases removed from V and 5 bases from J, the gap between germline ends came to 13 bases. The CDR3 consists of 12 residues. CDR3 sequence: CASSPWGTEAFF. The CDR3 coding sequence is TGTGCCAGTAGCCCATGGGGGACTGAAGCTTTCTTT.

This clonotype is a singleton in its sample. This may be a read error, as it is one base from a much larger clone. The CDR3: CSGGKDQYNEQYF. Written as DNA, the CDR3 is TGCAGTGGCGGCAAAGACCAATACAATGAGCAGTACTTC. The chain uses TRBV20-1 and TRBJ2-5; D gene uncertain. The V end lost 7 bases, the J end lost 11 bases, and 23 bases lay between the germline ends. Germline CDR1 DFQATT, CDR2 SNEGSKA (reference sequence). This CDR3 comprises 13 residues.

This chain connects TRBV7-2 to TRBJ2-7; 7 nucleotides match TRBD1. CDR1 is SGHTA, CDR2 FQGNSA, per germline. The CDR3 contains 16 residues. V gave up 2 bases and J gave up 3 bases; unmatched junction bases: 10. The CDR3 coding sequence is TGTGCCAGCAGCTTACCTGAAGGGACAGCTAACTACGAGCAGTACTTC. Protein product: CASSLPEGTANYEQYF.

V and J are TRBV29-1 and TRBJ2-5; 10 nucleotides align to TRBD2. Losses at the gene ends were 4 bases for V and 1 base for J; bases not matched to a gene: 6. This CDR3 has 15 amino acids. In germline, CDR1 is SQVTM, CDR2 ANQGSEA. Here the CDR3 reads CSVAGGTSVQETQYF. In DNA form, the CDR3 reads TGCAGCGTTGCAGGGGGGACTAGCGTCCAAGAGACCCAGTACTTC. The complete variable domain, with remaining parts taken from reference TRBV29-1 and TRBJ2-5, reads SAVISQKPSRDICQRGTSLTIQCQVDSQVTMMFWYRQQPGQSLTLIATANQGSEATYESGFVIDKFPISRPNLTFSTLTVSNMSPEDSSIYLCSVAGGTSVQETQYFGPGTRLLVL.

In this sample, this clonotype turned up a few times. The chain employs TRBV4-2 and TRBJ2-1; TRBD1 agrees at 7 bases. The CDR3 runs 16 residues. Germline values: CDR1 LGHNA, CDR2 YNFKEQ. The junction had 11 bases not matched to a gene; V was cut back by 1 base and J by 8 bases. In DNA, the CDR3 is TGTGCCAGCAGCCAAGCCCACAGGGGCCCCTCGGATGAGCAGTTCTTC. As protein: CASSQAHRGPSDEQFF.

This clonotype is a singleton in its sample. Germline is not matched at one junction end, which may reflect a read error. The chain recombines TRBV28 with TRBJ1-1; possible D gene TRBD1, 6 bases. Germline CDR1 and CDR2: MDHEN and SYDVKM. The CDR3 sequence is 16 residues long. Here the CDR3 reads CASNTLGSRWDTEAFF. CDR3 nucleotide sequence: TGTGCCAGCAATACCCTTGGGAGCCGGTGGGACACCGAAGCTTTCTTT. Full variable domain (outside the CDR3, taken from reference TRBV28 and TRBJ1-1): DVKVTQSSRYLVKRTGEKVFLECVQDMDHENMFWYRQDPGLGLRLIYFSYDVKMKEKGDIPEGYSVSREKKERFSLILESASTNQTSMYLCASNTLGSRWDTEAFFGQGTRLTVV.

V is TRBV20-1 and J is TRBJ2-5; 7 positions agree with TRBD1. The J call is uncertain, as TRBJ2-7 better fits the DNA end. Germline lookup yields CDR1 DFQATT and CDR2 SNEGSKA (reference sequence). The CDR3 extends over 12 amino acids. As DNA, the CDR3 is TGCAGTGCTAAGGGACAGCCTTACGAGCAGTACTTC. Residues: CSAKGQPYEQYF.

The rearrangement uses TRBV20-1 and TRBJ2-7; 9 nucleotides match TRBD2. From germline, CDR1 is DFQATT and CDR2 SNEGSKA (reference sequence). V trimming: 6 bases; J trimming: 1 base; junction bases outside the gene matches: 19. This CDR3 has 18 amino acids. The CDR3 reads CSASTSGQTLQGSYEQYF. The CDR3 DNA is TGCAGTGCAAGCACTAGCGGGCAGACCCTACAGGGGTCCTACGAGCAGTACTTC.

The chain uses TRBV6-5 and TRBJ1-5; D perhaps matches TRBD1 (5 bases). V was clipped by 2 bases and J by 4 bases, with 9 bases between them. The CDR3 contains 14 residues. Germline CDR1 is MNHEY and CDR2 is SVGAGI. CDR3 nucleotide sequence: TGTGCCAGCAGTTACGACAGCCTAAATCAGCCCCAGCATTTT. It encodes CASSYDSLNQPQHF.

The chain recombines TRBV28 with TRBJ1-2, with 9 bases matching TRBD1. Trimming cost V 6 bases and J 4 bases; bases outside gene matches: 6. Germline lookup yields CDR1 MDHEN and CDR2 SYDVKM. The CDR3 consists of 14 residues. CDR3 nucleotides: TGTGCCAGCAGAAGAGGGACAGGGCGCTATGGCTACACCTTC. It is translated as CASRRGTGRYGYTF.

V usage is TRBV5-1 and J usage is TRBJ1-2; 7 nucleotides match TRBD1. The J segment lost 2 bases and the V segment lost 0 bases, leaving 4 bases of the junction unmatched. Looked up from germline, CDR1 is SGHRS and CDR2 is YFSETQ. This CDR3 region has 15 residues. The CDR3 coding sequence is TGCGCCAGCAGCTTGGCTACAGGGGACAACTATGGCTACACCTTC. It translates to CASSLATGDNYGYTF.

The CDR3 nucleotides are TGTGCCATCAGGCAGGGAAAGGGGGGCAACTACAATGAGCAGTTCTTC. It is translated as CAIRQGKGGNYNEQFF. V and J are TRBV10-3 and TRBJ2-1; possibly TRBD1 or TRBD2 for D (6 bases each). The length of the CDR3 is 16 residues. Germline CDR1 and CDR2: ENHRY and SYGVKD. V was pared by 6 bases and J by 3 bases, with 18 bases between.